The clone carrying this TCR delta chain is large within its sample. Other nucleotide sequences in the sample specify the same CDR3. TCRdb called clones anew from the RT-PCR reads with CATT. The sample lists under 2,500 delta-chain clones, about 4.2% occurring once. This record comes from a study of gamma-delta T cells after stem cell transplantation. J gave up 0 bases and V 1 base, and 7 bases lay outside the gene matches. The CDR3 is made up of 16 amino acids. Germline V gives CDR1 GEAIGNYY, CDR2 EKD. What was sequenced was gamma-delta T cells. This sequence was found in a human donor. It is not recorded whose cells these are; they may come from a transplant donor. This chain links TRDV2 with TRDJ1, with 7 bases lining up with TRDD2. DNA of the CDR3: TGTGCCTGTGACACTTCCTACGGGCTGAACACCGATAAACTCATCTTT. Translated: CACDTSYGLNTDKLIF.